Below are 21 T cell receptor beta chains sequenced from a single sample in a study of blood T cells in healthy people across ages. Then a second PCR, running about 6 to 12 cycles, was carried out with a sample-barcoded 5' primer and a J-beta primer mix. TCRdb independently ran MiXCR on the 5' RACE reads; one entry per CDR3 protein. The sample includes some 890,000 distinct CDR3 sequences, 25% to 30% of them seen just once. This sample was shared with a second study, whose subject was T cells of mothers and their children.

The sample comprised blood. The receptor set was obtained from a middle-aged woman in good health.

CDR3 coding DNA: TGTGCCAGCAGCCCCGGACTAGCGGGGGGTTCCCTGCAAGAGGAGCAGTTCTTC. Residues: CASSPGLAGGSLQEEQFF. V and J are TRBV11-3 and TRBJ2-1, with TRBD2 identical over 14 bases. Germline trimming cut 5 bases from V and 10 bases from J; bases unmatched to any gene: 16. CDR1 is SGHNT, CDR2 YENEEA, per germline. This CDR3 region has 18 residues.

CDR3 region: CASGSSGVGETQYF. The CDR3 region has the DNA TGTGCCAGCGGGTCCTCAGGGGTCGGGGAGACCCAGTACTTC. This rearrangement joins TRBV6-5 to TRBJ2-5, with D maybe TRBD1 (6 bases). Germline CDR1 and CDR2: MNHEY and SVGAGI. The CDR3 runs 14 residues. Trimming removed 8 bases at V and 5 bases at J, with 18 bases between.

CDR3 amino acids: CASSPDEYNTEAFF. The CDR3 DNA is TGTGCCAGCAGCCCGGACGAGTATAACACTGAAGCTTTCTTT. The chain carries TRBV14 and TRBJ1-1; D remains ambiguous. Trimming shortened V by 4 bases and J by 2 bases, and 11 bases separated the two germline ends. The CDR3 sequence is 14 residues long. Looked up from germline, CDR1 is SGHDN and CDR2 is FVKESK.

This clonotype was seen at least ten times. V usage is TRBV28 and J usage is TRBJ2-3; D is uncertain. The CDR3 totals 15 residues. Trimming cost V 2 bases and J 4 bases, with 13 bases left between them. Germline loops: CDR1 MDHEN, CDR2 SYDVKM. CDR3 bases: TGTGCCAGCAGTTTAGGTCTGGGTCCCCCAGATACGCAGTATTTT. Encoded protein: CASSLGLGPPDTQYF.

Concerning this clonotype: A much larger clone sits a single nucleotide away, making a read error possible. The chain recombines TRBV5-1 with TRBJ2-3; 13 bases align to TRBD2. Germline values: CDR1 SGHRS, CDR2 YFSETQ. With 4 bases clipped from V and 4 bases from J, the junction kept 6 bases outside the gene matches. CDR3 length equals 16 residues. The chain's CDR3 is CASSPGLAGSADTQYF. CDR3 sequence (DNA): TGCGCCAGCAGCCCGGGACTAGCGGGGAGCGCAGATACGCAGTATTTT. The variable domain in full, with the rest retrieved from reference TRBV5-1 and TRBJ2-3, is KAGVTQTPRYLIKTRGQQVTLSCSPISGHRSVSWYQQTPGQGLQFLFEYFSETQRNKGNFPGRFSGRQFSNSRSEMNVSTLELGDSALYLCASSPGLAGSADTQYFGPGTRLTVL.

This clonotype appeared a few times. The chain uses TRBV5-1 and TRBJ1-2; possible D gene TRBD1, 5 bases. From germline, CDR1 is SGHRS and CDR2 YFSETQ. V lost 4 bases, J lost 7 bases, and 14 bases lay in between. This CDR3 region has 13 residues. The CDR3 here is CASSGGERGGYTF. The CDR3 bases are TGCGCCAGCAGCGGCGGCGAAAGGGGTGGCTACACCTTC.

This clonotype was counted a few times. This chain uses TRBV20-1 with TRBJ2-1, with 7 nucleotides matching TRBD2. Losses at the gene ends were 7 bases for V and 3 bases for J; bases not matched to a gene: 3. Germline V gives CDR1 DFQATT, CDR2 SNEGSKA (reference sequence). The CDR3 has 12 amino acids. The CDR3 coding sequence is TGCAGTGTGCCTAGCGGCTACAATGAGCAGTTCTTC. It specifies CSVPSGYNEQFF.

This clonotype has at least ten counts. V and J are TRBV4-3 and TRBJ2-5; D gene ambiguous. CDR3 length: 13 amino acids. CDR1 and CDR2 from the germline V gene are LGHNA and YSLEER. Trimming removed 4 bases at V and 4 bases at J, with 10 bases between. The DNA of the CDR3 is TGCGCCAGCAGCCCCAGACTGATAGAGACCCAGTACTTC. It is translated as CASSPRLIETQYF.

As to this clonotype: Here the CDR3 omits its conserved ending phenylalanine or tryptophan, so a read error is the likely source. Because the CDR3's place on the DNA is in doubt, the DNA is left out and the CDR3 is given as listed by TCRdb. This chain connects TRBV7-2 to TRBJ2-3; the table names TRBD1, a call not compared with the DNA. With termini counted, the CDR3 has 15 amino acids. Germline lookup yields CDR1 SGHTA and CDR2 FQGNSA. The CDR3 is CASSPSGGAQYTQCV.

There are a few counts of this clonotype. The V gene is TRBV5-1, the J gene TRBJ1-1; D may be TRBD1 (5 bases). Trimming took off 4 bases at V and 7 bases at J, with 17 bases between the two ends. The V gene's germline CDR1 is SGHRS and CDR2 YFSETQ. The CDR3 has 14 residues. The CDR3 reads CASSPASRGGEAFF. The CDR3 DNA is TGCGCCAGCAGCCCAGCATCGAGGGGTGGTGAAGCTTTCTTT.

Here the CDR3 DNA reads TGTGCCAGCAGTTTAGCCGGGACTAAATGGGATGAGCAGTTCTTC. This codes for CASSLAGTKWDEQFF. The J gene is TRBJ2-1, the V gene TRBV27; TRBD2 agrees at 7 bases. Germline V gene data show CDR1 as MNHEY and CDR2 as SMNVEV (reference sequence). J gave up 8 bases and V 2 bases, and 9 bases lay outside the gene matches. The CDR3 loop spans 15 amino acids.

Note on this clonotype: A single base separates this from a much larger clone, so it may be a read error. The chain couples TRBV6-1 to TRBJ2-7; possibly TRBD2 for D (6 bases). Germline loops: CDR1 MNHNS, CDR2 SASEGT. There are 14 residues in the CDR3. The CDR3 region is CANSRGALSYEQYF. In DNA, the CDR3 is TGTGCCAACAGTCGCGGGGCGCTCTCCTACGAGCAGTACTTC.

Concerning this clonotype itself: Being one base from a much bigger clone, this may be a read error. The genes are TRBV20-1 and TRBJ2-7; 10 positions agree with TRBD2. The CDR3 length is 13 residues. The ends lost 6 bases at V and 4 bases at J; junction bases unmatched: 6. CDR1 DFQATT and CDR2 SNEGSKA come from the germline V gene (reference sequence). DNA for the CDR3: TGCAGTGCCAGTAGCGGGAGGCTTTACGAGCAGTACTTC. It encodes CSASSGRLYEQYF.

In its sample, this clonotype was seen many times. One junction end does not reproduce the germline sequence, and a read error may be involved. The CDR3 spells CASSFSGTGSYEQYF. The CDR3 coding sequence is TGTGCCAGCAGTTTTTCCGGGACAGGGTCCTACGAGCAGTACTTC. The V and J genes are TRBV5-1 and TRBJ2-7, with TRBD1 matching 9 bases. Per germline, CDR1 SGHRS and CDR2 YFSETQ. The CDR3 extends over 15 amino acids. The whole variable domain, remainder taken from reference TRBV5-1 and TRBJ2-7, is KAGVTQTPRYLIKTRGQQVTLSCSPISGHRSVSWYQQTPGQGLQFLFEYFSETQRNKGNFPGRFSGRQFSNSRSEMNVSTLELGDSALYLCASSFSGTGSYEQYFGPGTRLTVT.

The DNA of the CDR3 is TGTGCCAGCGGCCCTCGACAGGGTAATCAAGAGACCCAGTACTTC. The encoded protein is CASGPRQGNQETQYF. The chain has TRBV7-2 and TRBJ2-5; 7 bases align to TRBD1. J gave up 2 bases and V 8 bases, and 11 bases lay outside the gene matches. This CDR3 region has 15 residues. Germline values: CDR1 SGHTA, CDR2 FQGNSA.

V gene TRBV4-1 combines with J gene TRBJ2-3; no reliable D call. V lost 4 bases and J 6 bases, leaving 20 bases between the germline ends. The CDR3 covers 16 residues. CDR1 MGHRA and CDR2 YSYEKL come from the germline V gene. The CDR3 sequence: CASSRDISLFGDTQYF. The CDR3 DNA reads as TGCGCCAGCAGCCGAGACATTTCGTTGTTCGGGGATACGCAGTATTTT.

The CDR3: CASSQDYRDTDTQYF. In DNA form, the CDR3 reads TGTGCCAGCAGCCAAGATTACCGAGACACAGATACGCAGTATTTT. V and J are TRBV3-1 and TRBJ2-3; D unclear. This CDR3 contains 15 residues. V was trimmed by 0 bases and J by 2 bases, leaving 9 bases between them. Germline assignment: CDR1 LGHDT and CDR2 YNNKEL (reference sequence).

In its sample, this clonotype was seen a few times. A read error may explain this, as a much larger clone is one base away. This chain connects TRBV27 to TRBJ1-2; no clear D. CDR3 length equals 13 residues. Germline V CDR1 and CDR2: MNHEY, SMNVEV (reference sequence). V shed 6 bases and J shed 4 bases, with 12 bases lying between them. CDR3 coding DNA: TGTGCCAGCAGCTTGACAAGGTGCTATGGCTACACCTTC. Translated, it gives CASSLTRCYGYTF.

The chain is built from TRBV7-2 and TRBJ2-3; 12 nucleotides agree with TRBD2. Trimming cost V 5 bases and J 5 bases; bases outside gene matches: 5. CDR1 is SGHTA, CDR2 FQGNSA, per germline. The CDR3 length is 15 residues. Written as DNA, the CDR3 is TGTGCCAGCAGCGCACTAGCGGGGGGTCGAGATACGCAGTATTTT. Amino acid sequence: CASSALAGGRDTQYF.

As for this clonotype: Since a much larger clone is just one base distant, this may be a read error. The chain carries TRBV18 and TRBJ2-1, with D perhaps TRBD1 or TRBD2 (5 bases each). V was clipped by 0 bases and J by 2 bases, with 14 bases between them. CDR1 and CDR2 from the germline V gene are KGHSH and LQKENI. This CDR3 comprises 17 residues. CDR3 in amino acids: CASSPPLGDGAYNEQFF. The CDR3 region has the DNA TGTGCCAGCTCACCACCATTGGGGGACGGGGCCTACAATGAGCAGTTCTTC.

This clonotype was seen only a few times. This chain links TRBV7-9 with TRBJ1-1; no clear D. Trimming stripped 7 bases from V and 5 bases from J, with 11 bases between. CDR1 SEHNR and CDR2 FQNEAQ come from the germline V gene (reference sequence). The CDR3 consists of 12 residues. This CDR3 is CASTYGTTEAFF. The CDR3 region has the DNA TGTGCCAGCACCTACGGAACGACTGAAGCTTTCTTT.